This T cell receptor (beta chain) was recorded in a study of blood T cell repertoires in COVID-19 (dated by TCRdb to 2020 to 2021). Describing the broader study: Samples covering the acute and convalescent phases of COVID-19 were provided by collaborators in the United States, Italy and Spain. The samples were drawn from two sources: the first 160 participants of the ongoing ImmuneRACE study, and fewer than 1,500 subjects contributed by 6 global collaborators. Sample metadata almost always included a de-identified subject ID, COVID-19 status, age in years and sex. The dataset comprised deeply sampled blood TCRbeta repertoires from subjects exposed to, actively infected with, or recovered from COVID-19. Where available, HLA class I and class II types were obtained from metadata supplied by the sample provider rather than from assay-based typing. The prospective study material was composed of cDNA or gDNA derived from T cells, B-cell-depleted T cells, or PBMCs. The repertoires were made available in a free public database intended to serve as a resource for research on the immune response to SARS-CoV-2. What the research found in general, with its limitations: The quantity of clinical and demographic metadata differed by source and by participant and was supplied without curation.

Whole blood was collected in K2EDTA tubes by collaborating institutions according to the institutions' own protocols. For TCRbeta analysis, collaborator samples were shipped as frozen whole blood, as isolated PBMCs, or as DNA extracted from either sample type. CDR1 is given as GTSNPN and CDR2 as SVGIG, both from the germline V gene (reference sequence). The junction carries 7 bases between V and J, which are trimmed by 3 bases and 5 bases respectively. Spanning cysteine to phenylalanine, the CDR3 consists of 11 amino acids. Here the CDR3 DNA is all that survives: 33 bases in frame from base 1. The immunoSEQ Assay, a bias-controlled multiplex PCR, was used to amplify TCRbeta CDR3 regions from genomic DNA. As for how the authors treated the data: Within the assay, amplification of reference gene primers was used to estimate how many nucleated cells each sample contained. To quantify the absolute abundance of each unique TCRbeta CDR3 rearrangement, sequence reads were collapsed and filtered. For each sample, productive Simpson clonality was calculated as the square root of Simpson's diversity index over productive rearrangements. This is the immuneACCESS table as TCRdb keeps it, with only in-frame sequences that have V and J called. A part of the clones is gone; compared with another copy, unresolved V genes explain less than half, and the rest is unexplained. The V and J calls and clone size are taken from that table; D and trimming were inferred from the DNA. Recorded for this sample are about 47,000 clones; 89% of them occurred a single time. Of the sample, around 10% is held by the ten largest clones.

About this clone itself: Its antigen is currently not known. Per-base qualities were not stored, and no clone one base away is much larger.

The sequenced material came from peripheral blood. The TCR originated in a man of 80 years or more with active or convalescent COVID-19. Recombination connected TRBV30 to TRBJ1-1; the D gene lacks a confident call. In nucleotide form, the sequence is TGTGCCTGGAGCCGTCGGACTGAAGCTTTCTTT. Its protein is CAWSRRTEAFF.